This section outlines one T cell receptor beta chain sequence together with its context. V lost 11 bases and J lost 5; bases outside the gene matches: 7. This CDR3 comprises 13 residues. The germline V gene encodes CDR1 KGHDR and CDR2 SFDVKD. This sample stems from a study of CD8+CD57+ T cells in acquired aplastic anemia. Profiling of TCR beta VDJ combinations and CDR3 sequences used genomic DNA as template. TCRdb re-derived calls from the reads in MiXCR, one entry per CDR3 protein. The sample consists of a few hundred thousand distinct CDR3 sequences, roughly 45% of them appearing once. For sequencing, patients were chosen who had shown expansion of CD8+CD57+ cells by flow cytometry.

Sequenced sample: sorted CD4+, CD8+, or CD8+CD57+ T cells (not recorded which) from PBMCs. The TCR was taken from a human donor with aplastic anemia. V gene TRBV24-1 combines with J gene TRBJ2-3, with 9 bases fitting TRBD2. In nucleotides, the CDR3 is TGTGCCAGCAGCATAGCGGGGGAAGATACGCAGTATTTT. Its translation: CASSIAGEDTQYF.